A single sample gave rise to the 31 T cell receptor beta chains below, sequenced in a study of T cell responses to AZD1222 COVID-19 vaccine. Clones were sequenced by immunoSEQ multiplex PCR, and TCRdb holds only the in-frame ones, with some missing. The sample lists fewer than 120,000 clones, 87% occurring once. The material was peripheral blood, obtained on day 0 of AZD1222 vaccination. The receptors shown here come from an adult in good health.

The V gene is TRBV24-1, the J gene TRBJ1-2, with D possibly TRBD1 on 6 matching bases. CDR1 is KGHDR, CDR2 SFDVKD, per germline. CDR3 length: 15 residues. Trimming stripped 7 bases from V and 1 base from J, with 15 bases between. Here the CDR3 DNA reads TGTGCCACCAGCTCGGGGGCGCAGGGTAACTATGGCTACACCTTC. Translating it yields CATSSGAQGNYGYTF.

CDR3 sequence reads: CASSDLSSTDTQYF. In nucleotides, the CDR3 is TGTGCCAGCAGCGACCTTTCTAGCACAGATACGCAGTATTTT. The chain uses TRBV9 and TRBJ2-3, with D unclear. V was cut by 3 bases and J by 0 bases, with 8 bases left in between. The CDR3 consists of 14 residues. Germline V gives CDR1 SGDLS, CDR2 YYNGEE.

The gene calls are TRBV28 and TRBJ1-1, with D uncertain. The CDR3 has 14 amino acids. V was trimmed by 3 bases and J by 1 base, leaving 9 bases between them. The germline gives CDR1 MDHEN, CDR2 SYDVKM. The CDR3 DNA follows: TGTGCCAGCAGTTTGGTCCGGGAGAACACTGAAGCTTTCTTT. This codes for CASSLVRENTEAFF. Together with reference TRBV28 and TRBJ1-1, the CDR3 gives the full variable domain: DVKVTQSSRYLVKRTGEKVFLECVQDMDHENMFWYRQDPGLGLRLIYFSYDVKMKEKGDIPEGYSVSREKKERFSLILESASTNQTSMYLCASSLVRENTEAFFGQGTRLTVV.

The count of this clone is one. The J gene is TRBJ1-1, the V gene TRBV5-1; D gene ambiguous. The CDR3 runs to 13 residues. V was clipped by 4 bases and J by 4 bases, with 11 bases between them. CDR1 is SGHRS and CDR2 is YFSETQ in the germline V gene. CDR3 region: CASSLSQSTEAFF. CDR3 nucleotide sequence: TGCGCCAGCAGCCTCTCCCAGAGCACTGAAGCTTTCTTT. Looking up the rest from reference TRBV5-1 and TRBJ1-1 gives the full variable domain: KAGVTQTPRYLIKTRGQQVTLSCSPISGHRSVSWYQQTPGQGLQFLFEYFSETQRNKGNFPGRFSGRQFSNSRSEMNVSTLELGDSALYLCASSLSQSTEAFFGQGTRLTVV.

This clone was seen a single time. The chain has TRBV3-1 (or the pseudogene TRBV3-2) and TRBJ1-5; D is perhaps TRBD1 (5 bases). Per the germline V gene, CDR1 is LGHDT and CDR2 is YNNKEL (reference sequence). This CDR3 is 13 amino acids long. V dropped 1 base and J dropped 9 bases, with 10 bases sitting between them. CDR3 sequence: CASSQGDGGPQHF. The CDR3 DNA is TGTGCCAGCAGCCAAGGGGACGGTGGGCCCCAGCATTTT.

This clone was seen once. The genes are TRBV4-1 and TRBJ1-2; tentative D call: TRBD1 (5 bases). Germline CDR1 MGHRA, CDR2 YSYEKL. This CDR3 region has 14 residues. The V gene lost 2 bases and the J gene lost 3 bases, with 10 bases spanning the gap. CDR3 residues: CASSQFDSYYGYTF. CDR3 nucleotides: TGCGCCAGCAGCCAATTCGACAGCTACTATGGCTACACCTTC.

The rearrangement links TRBV9 to TRBJ1-4; TRBD1 agrees at 9 bases. The CDR3 totals 18 residues. The junction had 7 bases not matched to a gene; V was cut back by 0 bases and J by 1 base. The germline V gene has CDR1 SGDLS and CDR2 YYNGEE. The CDR3 region has the DNA TGTGCCAGCAGCGTAGGGGACAGGGCGGGGGTAACTAATGAAAAACTGTTTTTT. Protein: CASSVGDRAGVTNEKLFF.

The rearrangement uses TRBV19 and TRBJ2-7; no definite D call. The germline V and J ends were trimmed by 5 bases and 0 bases, with 8 bases remaining between them. The CDR3 consists of 13 residues. Germline V gene lookup returns CDR1 LNHDA and CDR2 SQIVND (reference sequence). CDR3 loop: CASSSGLSYEQYF. The CDR3 DNA reads as TGTGCCAGTAGTTCCGGCCTCTCCTACGAGCAGTACTTC.

The chain links TRBV28 to TRBJ2-7, with D possibly TRBD2 on 6 matching bases. CDR1 is MDHEN and CDR2 is SYDVKM in the germline V gene. The CDR3 contains 12 residues. Trimming took 7 bases from V and 5 from J, leaving 12 bases between them. The CDR3 region is CASTGGLHEQYF. DNA for the CDR3: TGTGCCAGCACCGGAGGGCTACACGAGCAGTACTTC.

This CDR3 is CASSPTGTGFYNEQFF. CDR3 sequence (DNA): TGTGCCAGCAGCCCGACCGGGACAGGGTTTTACAATGAGCAGTTCTTC. The chain recombines TRBV11-3 with TRBJ2-1; 9 nucleotides line up with TRBD1. After removal of 5 bases from V and 4 bases from J, the junction contained 9 bases not matched to a gene. Per the germline V gene, CDR1 is SGHNT and CDR2 is YENEEA. The CDR3 consists of 16 residues. Complete variable domain (other parts from reference TRBV11-3 and TRBJ2-1): EAGVVQSPRYKIIEKKQPVAFWCNPISGHNTLYWYLQNLGQGPELLIRYENEEAVDDSQLPKDRFSAERLKGVDSTLKIQPAELGDSAVYLCASSPTGTGFYNEQFFGPGTRLTVL.

This chain uses TRBV30 with TRBJ1-2; D unresolved. The germline V gene encodes CDR1 GTSNPN and CDR2 SVGIG (reference sequence). This CDR3 region has 12 residues. Between the trimmed V and J ends, which lost 3 bases and 6 bases, there was a span of 11 bases. As DNA, the CDR3 is TGTGCCTGGAGGCAGATTTACGATGGCTACACCTTC. It is translated as CAWRQIYDGYTF.

This clone was recorded a few times. The chain carries TRBV18 and TRBJ2-1, with 11 bases fitting TRBD2. The V segment lost 2 bases and the J segment 8 bases; nucleotides outside the gene matches: 5. The CDR3 has 15 residues. CDR1 is KGHSH and CDR2 is LQKENI in the germline V gene. The CDR3 sequence: CASSPASGRLDEQFF. The CDR3 bases are TGTGCCAGCTCACCAGCTAGCGGGAGGTTGGATGAGCAGTTCTTC.

V and J are TRBV3-1 (or the pseudogene TRBV3-2) and TRBJ1-6; 10 bases line up with TRBD1. The CDR3 is 15 amino acids. V was pared by 3 bases and J by 9 bases, with 5 bases of the junction left unmatched. Germline loops: CDR1 LGHDT, CDR2 YNNKEL (reference sequence). The chain's CDR3 is CASSQSDRGPSPLHF. The DNA of the CDR3 is TGTGCCAGCAGCCAGAGCGACAGGGGGCCTTCACCCCTCCACTTT.

The chain employs TRBV18 and TRBJ1-1; D ambiguous. Germline CDR1 KGHSH, CDR2 LQKENI. The CDR3 length is 15 residues. The V gene lost 3 bases and the J gene lost 1 base, with 12 bases spanning the gap. The DNA of the CDR3 is TGTGCCAGCTCACCCGTTGTACAGCGGAACACTGAAGCTTTCTTT. This gives the protein CASSPVVQRNTEAFF.

The chain carries TRBV28 and TRBJ1-2; tentative D call: TRBD1 (6 bases). The germline CDR1 and CDR2 sequences are MDHEN and SYDVKM. The ends were cut back, 7 bases at V and 1 base at J, with 16 bases in the middle. This CDR3 region has 15 residues. The CDR3 DNA follows: TGTGCCAGCACCCCCCCGGGGGCGGATAACTATGGCTACACCTTC. As protein: CASTPPGADNYGYTF.

This chain connects TRBV6-4 to TRBJ1-1, with D perhaps matching TRBD1 (5 bases). Germline values: CDR1 MRHNA, CDR2 SNTAGT. V lost 6 bases and J lost 1, with 9 bases in between. This CDR3 is built from 13 residues. CDR3 in DNA: TGTGCCAGCAGAATGACAGAGAACACTGAAGCTTTCTTT. It is translated as CASRMTENTEAFF.

The V gene is TRBV6-1, the J gene TRBJ1-1; weak D call: TRBD1 (5 bases). The CDR3 contains 15 residues. CDR1 and CDR2 (germline): MNHNS, SASEGT. V shed 0 bases and J shed 1 base, with 9 bases lying between them. The CDR3 nucleotides are TGTGCCAGCAGTGAAGCGTGGGGGGGGAACACTGAAGCTTTCTTT. This gives the protein CASSEAWGGNTEAFF.

The CDR3 sequence is CAISEQGYGYTF. CDR3 nucleotides: TGTGCCATCAGTGAACAGGGGTATGGCTACACCTTC. J is TRBJ1-2 and V is TRBV10-3; 7 positions match TRBD1. J was trimmed by 5 bases and V by 3 bases; bases with no gene match: 0. The CDR3 runs 12 residues. The germline gives CDR1 ENHRY, CDR2 SYGVKD.

The rearrangement links TRBV2 to TRBJ1-3; D remains unclear. The germline gives CDR1 SNHLY, CDR2 FYNNEI. V lost 7 bases and J lost 4, with 14 bases in between. The CDR3 runs to 14 residues. The DNA for the CDR3 is TGTGCCAGCATAGGCCGCGAGACAGGAAACACCATATATTTT. It specifies CASIGRETGNTIYF.

The chain couples TRBV9 to TRBJ2-3; 7 nucleotides align to TRBD2. The V gene's germline CDR1 is SGDLS and CDR2 YYNGEE. The CDR3 sequence is 15 residues long. Losses at the gene ends were 4 bases for V and 3 bases for J; bases not matched to a gene: 8. The CDR3 sequence: CASSPGGSGTDTQYF. The CDR3 DNA sequence: TGTGCCAGCAGCCCCGGCGGGAGTGGTACAGATACGCAGTATTTT.

The chain uses TRBV6-5 and TRBJ1-2; TRBD1 agrees at 7 bases. CDR1 and CDR2 from the germline V gene are MNHEY and SVGAGI. V lost 8 bases, J lost 4 bases, and 7 bases stayed unmatched. The CDR3 covers 13 residues. Here the CDR3 reads CASLGTELYGYTF. The CDR3 nucleotides are TGTGCCAGCCTCGGGACAGAACTCTATGGCTACACCTTC.

The chain recombines TRBV30 with TRBJ1-1, with D possibly matching TRBD1 (6 bases). Germline values: CDR1 GTSNPN, CDR2 SVGIG (reference sequence). CDR3 length: 12 residues. With 5 bases removed from V and 3 bases from J, the gap between germline ends came to 10 bases. Here the CDR3 reads CAWATGYTEAFF. DNA of the CDR3: TGTGCCTGGGCGACAGGCTACACTGAAGCTTTCTTT.

The V call is TRBV5-5, the J call TRBJ2-3, with D possibly TRBD2 on 6 matching bases. V lost 4 bases, J lost 0 bases, and 15 bases lay in between. This CDR3 is 16 amino acids long. Germline CDR1 is SGHKS and CDR2 is YYEKEE (reference sequence). The chain's CDR3 is CASSPPTGTSTDTQYF. The CDR3, as DNA: TGTGCCAGCAGCCCCCCCACGGGGACTAGCACAGATACGCAGTATTTT.

The rearrangement links TRBV6-4 to TRBJ2-4; TRBD2 aligns across 7 bases. This CDR3 spans 15 amino acids. The germline V gene has CDR1 MRHNA and CDR2 SNTAGT. V trimming: 9 bases; J trimming: 2 bases; junction bases outside the gene matches: 10. CDR3 nucleotides: TGTGCCAGTGAGGGCGGGCGGGGGTCCAAAAACATTCAGTACTTC. It specifies CASEGGRGSKNIQYF.

This clone was detected a few times. This chain joins TRBV5-1 and TRBJ1-6; 7 bases map to TRBD1. Germline V CDR1 and CDR2: SGHRS, YFSETQ. The CDR3 sequence is 15 residues long. Losses at the gene ends were 4 bases for V and 7 bases for J; bases not matched to a gene: 8. The CDR3 loop is CASSTDRVNNSPLHF. In DNA form, the CDR3 reads TGCGCCAGCAGCACAGACAGGGTTAACAATTCACCCCTCCACTTT. The complete variable domain, with remaining parts taken from reference TRBV5-1 and TRBJ1-6, reads KAGVTQTPRYLIKTRGQQVTLSCSPISGHRSVSWYQQTPGQGLQFLFEYFSETQRNKGNFPGRFSGRQFSNSRSEMNVSTLELGDSALYLCASSTDRVNNSPLHFGNGTRLTVT.

The chain carries TRBV7-9 and TRBJ1-1, with D possibly TRBD1 on 6 matching bases. V was cut by 1 base and J by 5 bases, with 14 bases left in between. This CDR3 is built from 15 residues. Germline assignment: CDR1 SEHNR and CDR2 FQNEAQ (reference sequence). The CDR3 coding sequence is TGTGCCAGCAGCTTAGTTTCGGGGGGCAAGACTGAAGCTTTCTTT. This sequence encodes CASSLVSGGKTEAFF. Based on the CDR3 plus reference TRBV7-9 and TRBJ1-1, the full variable domain is DTGVSQNPRHKITKRGQNVTFRCDPISEHNRLYWYRQTLGQGPEFLTYFQNEAQLEKSRLLSDRFSAERPKGSFSTLEIQRTEQGDSAMYLCASSLVSGGKTEAFFGQGTRLTVV.

CDR3 residues: CASSLVPAQGWFPYEQYF. The CDR3 DNA is TGTGCCAGCAGCTTAGTCCCGGCACAGGGGTGGTTTCCTTACGAGCAGTACTTC. V usage is TRBV11-3 and J usage is TRBJ2-7, with TRBD1 matching 7 bases. The length of the CDR3 is 18 residues. Germline V gene data show CDR1 as SGHNT and CDR2 as YENEEA. With 1 base clipped from V and 4 bases from J, the junction kept 16 bases outside the gene matches. Full variable domain (missing parts from reference TRBV11-3 and TRBJ2-7): EAGVVQSPRYKIIEKKQPVAFWCNPISGHNTLYWYLQNLGQGPELLIRYENEEAVDDSQLPKDRFSAERLKGVDSTLKIQPAELGDSAVYLCASSLVPAQGWFPYEQYFGPGTRLTVT.

CDR3 protein: CASRRTGPSGEPQHF. In DNA form, the CDR3 reads TGTGCCAGCAGAAGGACAGGGCCCTCCGGAGAGCCCCAGCATTTT. The gene calls are TRBV2 and TRBJ1-5, with 8 positions matching TRBD1. Germline values: CDR1 SNHLY, CDR2 FYNNEI. This CDR3 has 15 amino acids. V trimming: 6 bases; J trimming: 8 bases; junction bases outside the gene matches: 12.

V and J are TRBV7-9 and TRBJ1-1; D remains unclear. This CDR3 spans 15 amino acids. Germline CDR1 is SEHNR and CDR2 is FQNEAQ (reference sequence). The germline V and J ends were trimmed by 1 base and 1 base, with 10 bases remaining between them. Written as DNA, the CDR3 is TGTGCCAGCAGCTTAGTCCAGGACGCGAACACTGAAGCTTTCTTT. It codes for CASSLVQDANTEAFF.

This chain connects TRBV7-2 to TRBJ1-2; 10 bases map to TRBD1. Germline CDR1 and CDR2: SGHTA and FQGNSA. The CDR3 sequence is 14 residues long. The trim removed 5 bases at V and 7 bases at J, leaving 7 bases unmatched. CDR3 coding DNA: TGTGCCAGCAGCCAACTCCGGACAGGGGGTGGCTACACCTTC. Translating it yields CASSQLRTGGGYTF.

The chain joins TRBV18 to TRBJ1-2, with 8 bases aligning to TRBD1. CDR3 size: 15 residues. Trimming removed 3 bases from V and 3 bases from J; junction bases left unmatched: 6. Germline CDR1 and CDR2: KGHSH and LQKENI. The CDR3 is CASSPPGQDDYGYTF. The DNA for the CDR3 is TGTGCCAGCTCACCTCCGGGACAGGACGACTATGGCTACACCTTC.